A selection of T cell receptor beta chains follows, all from one sample in a study of cytomegalovirus exposure and HLA in healthy donors. Using immunoSEQ multiplex PCR, the repertoire was profiled, and TCRdb retains in-frame clones only, with some absent. This sample has 270,000 or so clones; just over 85% occur once, and the top ten carry about 4%. Sequencing input: PBMCs. These receptors all stem from a man aged 40-55 years in good health and CMV-seropositive. The CDR3 runs from the conserved cysteine through the conserved F or W. A D gene is named only where the DNA matches it firmly. Size tells how often a clone was seen (once, few, many) or the class of an expanded clone, and some rows leave it out.

clone size	V gene	D gene	J gene	CDR3 protein	CDR3 DNA
once	TRBV27	-	TRBJ1-2	CASRKLGEGHNYGYTF	TGTGCCAGCCGCAAGTTGGGGGAGGGGCATAACTATGGCTACACCTTC
-	TRBV12-2	-	TRBJ2-4	CASRLGRTERNIQYF	TGTGCAAGTCGCTTAGGGCGGACAGAGAGGAACATTCAGTACTTC
-	TRBV4-1	-	TRBJ2-1	CASSPRQAAYNEQFF	TGCGCCAGCAGCCCCCGACAGGCGGCCTACAATGAGCAGTTCTTC
-	TRBV9	-	TRBJ2-7	CASSVDRTDNSYEQYF	TGTGCCAGCAGCGTAGATAGGACAGATAACTCCTACGAGCAGTACTTC
few	TRBV6-1	TRBD1	TRBJ1-1	CASSELRDSYPNTEAFF	TGTGCCAGCAGTGAACTACGGGACAGCTACCCGAACACTGAAGCTTTCTTT
-	TRBV10-3	-	TRBJ2-1	CAISDVNEQFF	TGTGCCATCAGTGACGTGAATGAGCAGTTCTTC
-	TRBV6-1	-	TRBJ1-5	CASRGGGFNQPQHF	TGTGCCAGCCGGGGCGGGGGATTCAATCAGCCCCAGCATTTT
once	TRBV9	TRBD2	TRBJ2-7	CASSVEAGFTYEQYF	TGTGCCAGCAGCGTAGAAGCGGGGTTTACCTACGAGCAGTACTTC
-	TRBV5-1	-	TRBJ2-1	CASSLGWTRTYNEQFF	TGCGCCAGCAGCTTGGGCTGGACACGTACCTACAATGAGCAGTTCTTC
-	TRBV7-9	-	TRBJ2-3	CASSLEDLADTQYF	TGTGCCAGCAGCCTCGAGGACTTGGCAGATACGCAGTATTTT
-	TRBV4-2	TRBD1	TRBJ1-2	CASSQETGASGYTF	TGTGCCAGCAGCCAAGAAACAGGGGCCTCTGGCTACACCTTC
-	TRBV2	TRBD2	TRBJ2-5	CASSEWSLLAGLQETQYF	TGTGCCAGCAGTGAATGGTCCCTGCTAGCGGGGTTACAAGAGACCCAGTACTTC
few	TRBV7-2	-	TRBJ1-4	CASSLGRAEKLFF	TGTGCCAGCAGCTTAGGGCGGGCTGAAAAACTGTTTTTT
-	TRBV27	-	TRBJ1-4	CASSLSRVRDREKLFF	TGTGCCAGCAGTTTATCGAGAGTCCGCGACAGGGAAAAACTGTTTTTT
-	TRBV28	TRBD2	TRBJ2-3	CASSLPGGSSDTQYF	TGTGCCAGCAGTTTACCGGGAGGTAGTTCAGATACGCAGTATTTT
-	TRBV5-1	-	TRBJ2-7	CASSPSLGDNYEQYF	TGCGCCAGCAGCCCCTCATTGGGGGACAACTACGAGCAGTACTTC
-	TRBV6-5	-	TRBJ2-2	CASQGRVESTGELFF	TGTGCCAGCCAGGGGAGGGTCGAGAGCACCGGGGAGCTGTTTTTT
few	TRBV2	-	TRBJ2-1	CASSVGDTNNEQFF	TGTGCCAGCAGTGTAGGGGACACCAACAATGAGCAGTTCTTC
-	TRBV4-3	-	TRBJ2-7	CASSQDRGFNYEQYF	TGCGCCAGCAGCCAAGATAGAGGGTTTAACTACGAGCAGTACTTC
-	TRBV7-9	-	TRBJ1-4	CASSGRDKGVTNEKLFF	TGTGCCAGCAGCGGCCGGGACAAGGGTGTTACTAATGAAAAACTGTTTTTT
-	TRBV4-1	TRBD2	TRBJ2-1	CASSQGDPAGRFNEQFF	TGCGCCAGCAGCCAAGGTGATCCAGCGGGAAGATTCAATGAGCAGTTCTTC
-	TRBV7-2	-	TRBJ2-7	CASSSPDRSYEQYF	TGTGCCAGCAGCTCCCCGGACAGATCCTACGAGCAGTACTTC
few	TRBV10-1	TRBD2	TRBJ2-1	CATGRGGDRDEQFF	TGCGCCACGGGGAGGGGAGGAGACCGGGATGAGCAGTTCTTC
-	TRBV2	TRBD1	TRBJ2-7	CASRVDRGRSYEQYF	TGTGCCAGCAGGGTAGACAGGGGGCGATCCTACGAGCAGTACTTC
-	TRBV19	-	TRBJ1-5	CASSMLDSDQPQHF	TGTGCCAGTAGTATGTTGGACAGCGATCAGCCCCAGCATTTT
-	TRBV9	-	TRBJ2-3	CASSPGTDTQYF	TGTGCCAGCAGCCCCGGCACAGATACGCAGTATTTT
few	TRBV6-5	TRBD1	TRBJ2-7	CASSYGTDHYEQYF	TGTGCCAGCAGTTACGGGACAGACCACTACGAGCAGTACTTC